This T cell receptor beta chain stems from a study of cytomegalovirus exposure and HLA in healthy donors. Trimming cost V 4 bases and J 5 bases, with 21 bases left between them. This CDR3 is 16 amino acids long. Per germline, CDR1 SGHRS and CDR2 YFSETQ. It was with 60 Vbeta and 13 Jbeta primers that the PCR ran. Here immunoSEQ multiplex PCR was the method, and the copy in TCRdb shows in-frame clones only, minus some. The sample records roughly 180,000 clones, 80% to 90% being singletons. A note on this clone: What it recognizes is unknown.

Study-wide results and caveats: Reports described diagnosis of cytomegalovirus status by the classifier as highly specific and sensitive. Association of approximately 18,000 TCR beta sequences with HLA alleles was found at 0.05 false discovery rate in a later analysis. About 87% or about 30% of the time was how often most TCR beta V segments were productive, according to an earlier analysis. Rare sequences made up most TCRs, while some public TCRs were found in many donors.

The sequence was collected from a man between 18 and 35 years old in good health and CMV-seropositive. The V and J genes are TRBV5-1 and TRBJ1-2; D may be TRBD1 (5 bases). The sample was PBMCs. The CDR3 nucleotides read TGCGCCAGCAGCCAGACCCGGTTCTCAAAGGGGTATGGCTACACCTTC. Translated, it gives CASSQTRFSKGYGYTF.